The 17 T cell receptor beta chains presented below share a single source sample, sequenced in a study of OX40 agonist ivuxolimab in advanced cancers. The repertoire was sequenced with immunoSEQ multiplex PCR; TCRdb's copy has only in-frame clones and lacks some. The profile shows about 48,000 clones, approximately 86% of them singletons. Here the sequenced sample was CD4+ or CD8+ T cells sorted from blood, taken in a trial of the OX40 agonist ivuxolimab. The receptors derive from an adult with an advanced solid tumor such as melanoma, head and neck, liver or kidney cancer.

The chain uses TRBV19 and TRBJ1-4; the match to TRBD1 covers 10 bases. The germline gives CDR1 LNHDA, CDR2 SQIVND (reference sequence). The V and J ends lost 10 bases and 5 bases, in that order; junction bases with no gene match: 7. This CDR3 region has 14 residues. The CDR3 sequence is CATDPGQGNEKLFF. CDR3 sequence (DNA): TGTGCCACCGACCCGGGACAGGGGAATGAAAAACTGTTTTTT.

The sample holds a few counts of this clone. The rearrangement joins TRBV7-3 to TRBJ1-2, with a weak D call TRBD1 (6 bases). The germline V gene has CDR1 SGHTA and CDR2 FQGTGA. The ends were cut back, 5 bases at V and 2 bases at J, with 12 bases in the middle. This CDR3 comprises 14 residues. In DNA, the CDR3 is TGTGCCAGCAGCCCATCCGGGACAAACTATGGCTACACCTTC. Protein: CASSPSGTNYGYTF.

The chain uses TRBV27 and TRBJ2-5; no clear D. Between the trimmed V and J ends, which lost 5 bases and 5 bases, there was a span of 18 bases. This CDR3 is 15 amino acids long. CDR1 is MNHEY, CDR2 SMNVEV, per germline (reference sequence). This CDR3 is CASSPLKGAGETQYF. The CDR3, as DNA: TGTGCCAGCAGTCCCCTTAAAGGAGCCGGGGAGACCCAGTACTTC.

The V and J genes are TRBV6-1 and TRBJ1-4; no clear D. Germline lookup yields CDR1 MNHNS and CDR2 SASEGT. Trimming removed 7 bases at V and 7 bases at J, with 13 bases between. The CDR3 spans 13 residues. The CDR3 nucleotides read TGTGCCAGCACCCCCGGTCGGAGTGAAAAACTGTTTTTT. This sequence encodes CASTPGRSEKLFF.

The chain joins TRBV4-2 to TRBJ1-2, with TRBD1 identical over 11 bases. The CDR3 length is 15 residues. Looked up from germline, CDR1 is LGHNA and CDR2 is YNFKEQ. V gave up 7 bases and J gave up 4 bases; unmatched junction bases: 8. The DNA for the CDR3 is TGTGCCAGCACCTCCGGACAGGGGGCGTTCTATGGCTACACCTTC. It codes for CASTSGQGAFYGYTF.

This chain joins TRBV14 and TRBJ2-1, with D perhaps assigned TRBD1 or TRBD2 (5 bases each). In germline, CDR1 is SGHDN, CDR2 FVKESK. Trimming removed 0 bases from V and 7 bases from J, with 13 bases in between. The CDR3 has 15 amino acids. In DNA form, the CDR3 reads TGTGCCAGCAGCCAAGATCGGGGCTCGGGGAATGAGCAGTTCTTC. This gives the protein CASSQDRGSGNEQFF.

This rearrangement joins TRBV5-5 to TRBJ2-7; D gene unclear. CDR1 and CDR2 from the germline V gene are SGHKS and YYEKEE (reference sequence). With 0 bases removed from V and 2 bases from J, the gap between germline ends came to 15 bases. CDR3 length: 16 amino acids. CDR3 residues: CASSLDPNLVPYEQYF. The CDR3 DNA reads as TGTGCCAGCAGCTTGGACCCAAACCTAGTGCCCTACGAGCAGTACTTC.

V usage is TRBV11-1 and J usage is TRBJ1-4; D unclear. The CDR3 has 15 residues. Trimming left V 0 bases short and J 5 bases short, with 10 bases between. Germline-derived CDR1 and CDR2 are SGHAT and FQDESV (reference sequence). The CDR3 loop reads CASSLALAENEKLFF. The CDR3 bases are TGTGCCAGCAGCTTAGCGCTCGCAGAAAATGAAAAACTGTTTTTT.

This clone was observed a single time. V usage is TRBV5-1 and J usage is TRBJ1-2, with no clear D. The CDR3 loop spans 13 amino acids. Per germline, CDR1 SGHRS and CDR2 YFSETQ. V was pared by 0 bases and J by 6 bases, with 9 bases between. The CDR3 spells CASSLGGDDGYTF. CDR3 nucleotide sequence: TGCGCCAGCAGCTTGGGGGGAGATGATGGCTACACCTTC.

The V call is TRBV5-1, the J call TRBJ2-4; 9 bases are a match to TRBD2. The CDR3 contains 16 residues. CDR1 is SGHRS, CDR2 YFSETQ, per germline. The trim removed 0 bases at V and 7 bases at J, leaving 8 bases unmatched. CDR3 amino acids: CASSLEVGAGGNIQYF. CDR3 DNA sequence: TGCGCCAGCAGCTTGGAGGTGGGCGCGGGAGGGAACATTCAGTACTTC.

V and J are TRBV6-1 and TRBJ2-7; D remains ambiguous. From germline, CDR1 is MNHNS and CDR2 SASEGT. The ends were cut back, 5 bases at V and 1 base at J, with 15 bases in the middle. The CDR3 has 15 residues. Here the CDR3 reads CASSLGSDPSYEQYF. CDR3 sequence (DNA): TGTGCCAGCAGTTTGGGGTCAGATCCATCCTACGAGCAGTACTTC.

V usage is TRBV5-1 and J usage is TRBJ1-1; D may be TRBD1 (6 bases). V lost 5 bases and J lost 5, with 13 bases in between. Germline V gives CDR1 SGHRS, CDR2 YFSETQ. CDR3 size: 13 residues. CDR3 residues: CASRTNRDTEAFF. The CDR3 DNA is TGCGCCAGCAGAACTAACAGGGATACTGAAGCTTTCTTT.

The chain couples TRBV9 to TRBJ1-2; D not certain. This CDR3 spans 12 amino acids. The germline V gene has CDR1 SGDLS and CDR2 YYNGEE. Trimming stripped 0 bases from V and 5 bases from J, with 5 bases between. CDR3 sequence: CASSVDDYGYTF. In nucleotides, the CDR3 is TGTGCCAGCAGCGTAGATGATTATGGCTACACCTTC.

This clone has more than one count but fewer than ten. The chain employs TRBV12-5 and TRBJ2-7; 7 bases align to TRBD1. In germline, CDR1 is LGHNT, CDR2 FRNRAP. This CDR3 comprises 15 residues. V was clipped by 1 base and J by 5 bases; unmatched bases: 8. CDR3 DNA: TGTGCTAGTGGTTTGGGCAGGGGGTTTCAGGACGAGCAGTACTTC. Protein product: CASGLGRGFQDEQYF.

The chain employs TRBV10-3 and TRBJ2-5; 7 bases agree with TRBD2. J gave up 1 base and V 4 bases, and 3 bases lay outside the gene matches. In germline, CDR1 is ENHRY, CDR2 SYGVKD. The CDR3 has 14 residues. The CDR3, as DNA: TGTGCCATCAGTGGAGCTAGCGGCCAAGAGACCCAGTACTTC. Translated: CAISGASGQETQYF.

In DNA form, the CDR3 reads TGTGCCACCAGCAGCACCTCCGGGACTAGTCTCAACAATGAGCAGTTCTTC. As protein: CATSSTSGTSLNNEQFF. The chain links TRBV15 to TRBJ2-1; TRBD2 matches 8 bases. CDR3 size: 17 residues. Germline CDR1 LNHNV, CDR2 YYDKDF (reference sequence). J was trimmed by 5 bases and V by 3 bases; bases with no gene match: 12.

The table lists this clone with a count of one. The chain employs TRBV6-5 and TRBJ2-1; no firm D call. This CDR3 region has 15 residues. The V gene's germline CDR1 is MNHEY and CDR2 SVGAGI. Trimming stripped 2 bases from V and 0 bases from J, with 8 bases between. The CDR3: CASSYAVVSYNEQFF. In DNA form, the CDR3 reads TGTGCCAGCAGTTACGCAGTCGTCTCCTACAATGAGCAGTTCTTC.